What follows is one T cell receptor (beta chain) and its context. The antigen is undetermined. The sample belongs to a study of cytomegalovirus exposure and HLA in healthy donors. The CDR3 is 14 residues long. Per germline, CDR1 GTSNPN and CDR2 SVGIG (reference sequence). The ends were cut back, 0 bases at V and 3 bases at J, with 9 bases in the middle. Donors likely had unrecorded immune exposures despite being nominally healthy when sampled. Vbeta (60) and Jbeta (13) primers were used in the PCR. Repertoires were generated with immunoSEQ multiplex PCR, while TCRdb's copy carries only in-frame clones and drops some. The sample lists some 150,000 clones, 80% to 90% occurring once. Points from the study as a whole: Association of 15,000 to 20,000 TCR beta sequences with HLA alleles was found at 0.05 false discovery rate in a later analysis.

The sample consisted of PBMCs. V is TRBV30 and J is TRBJ1-5, with D tentatively TRBD1 (6 bases). The clonotype was recovered from a man aged 45-65 years in good health and CMV-seropositive. CDR3 DNA sequence: TGTGCCTGGAGTGTAGCAGGGGCCAATCAGCCCCAGCATTTT. Translating gives CAWSVAGANQPQHF.